What follows are 10 T cell receptor beta chains derived from one specimen sequenced in a study of control samples from healthy donors and cancer patients. Sequenced by immunoSEQ multiplex PCR; TCRdb stores in-frame clones only, minus some. The sample records about 170,000 clones, roughly 91% being singletons. The specimen was blood. Receptors originate from a woman in her 30s in good health.

The rearrangement joins TRBV30 to TRBJ2-7, with 7 bases matching TRBD1. Germline V gene data show CDR1 as GTSNPN and CDR2 as SVGIG (reference sequence). The CDR3 is 13 amino acids. CDR3 sequence (DNA): TGTGCACCTTCGACAGGGACCTCATATGAGCAGTACTTC. The encoded protein is CAPSTGTSYEQYF.

This chain's CDR3 is CSVEDQGTEAFF. DNA of the CDR3: TGCAGCGTTGAAGACCAGGGGACTGAAGCTTTCTTT. The chain is built from TRBV29-1 and TRBJ1-1; weak D call: TRBD1 (6 bases). The CDR3 has 12 residues. Trimming stripped 0 bases from V and 5 bases from J, with 7 bases between. The germline gives CDR1 SQVTM, CDR2 ANQGSEA. The entire variable domain, with the rest obtained from reference TRBV29-1 and TRBJ1-1, is as follows: SAVISQKPSRDICQRGTSLTIQCQVDSQVTMMFWYRQQPGQSLTLIATANQGSEATYESGFVIDKFPISRPNLTFSTLTVSNMSPEDSSIYLCSVEDQGTEAFFGQGTRLTVV.

The chain recombines TRBV5-1 with TRBJ2-7, with 9 bases lining up with TRBD1. The CDR3 consists of 14 residues. V shed 4 bases and J 3 bases; nucleotides not matched to a gene: 5. CDR1 and CDR2 (germline): SGHRS, YFSETQ. As DNA, the CDR3 is TGCGCCAGCAGCCCACCGGGACAGGGCTACGAGCAGTACTTC. Its protein product is CASSPPGQGYEQYF.

The chain combines TRBV11-2 with TRBJ2-5; 11 bases agree with TRBD2. Germline V gives CDR1 SGHAT, CDR2 FQNNGV. With V trimmed by 5 bases and J by 2 bases, 4 bases remained unmatched. CDR3 length: 15 amino acids. This chain's CDR3 is CASSVWTSGQETQYF. The CDR3 nucleotides are TGTGCCAGCAGCGTGTGGACTAGCGGGCAAGAGACCCAGTACTTC.

This clone showed up just once. The V gene is TRBV18, the J gene TRBJ2-4; 11 positions match TRBD2. V shed 4 bases and J 1 base; nucleotides not matched to a gene: 12. Germline CDR1 reads KGHSH; CDR2 reads LQKENI. This CDR3 comprises 19 residues. The CDR3 DNA reads TGTGCCAGCTCACGAAACGGTGAATCTAGCGGGAGGGCCAAAAACATTCAGTACTTC. This translates into CASSRNGESSGRAKNIQYF.

This clone was seen a single time. This chain joins TRBV18 and TRBJ1-1; D may be TRBD1 (5 bases). Trimming stripped 0 bases from V and 0 bases from J, with 8 bases between. CDR1 is KGHSH and CDR2 is LQKENI in the germline V gene. CDR3 length equals 15 residues. The CDR3 sequence: CASSPPGGLNTEAFF. The CDR3 DNA follows: TGTGCCAGCTCACCACCGGGGGGGTTGAACACTGAAGCTTTCTTT.

The chain couples TRBV6-5 to TRBJ1-1, with TRBD1 identical over 9 bases. The length of the CDR3 is 13 residues. Trimming took 5 bases from V and 6 from J; bases not matched to a gene: 4. Germline V gene data show CDR1 as MNHEY and CDR2 as SVGAGI. CDR3 in DNA: TGTGCCAGCAGTCGCGGACAGGGGTCTGAAGCTTTCTTT. Protein sequence: CASSRGQGSEAFF.

The V call is TRBV6-2 or TRBV6-3, the J call TRBJ1-5, with 7 bases aligning to TRBD1. V shed 2 bases, J shed 3 bases, and the junction held 4 bases outside the gene matches. Germline CDR1 is MNHEY and CDR2 is SVGEGT. CDR3 size: 15 residues. The CDR3 DNA reads TGTGCCAGCAGTTACGCAGGGGGAACCAATCAGCCCCAGCATTTT. Protein product: CASSYAGGTNQPQHF.

The chain uses TRBV19 and TRBJ1-2, with 7 bases matching TRBD1. V was pared by 3 bases and J by 8 bases, with 6 bases of the junction left unmatched. The CDR3 is 13 residues long. Germline CDR1 and CDR2: LNHDA and SQIVND (reference sequence). CDR3 loop: CASSMRQGYGYTF. The CDR3 region has the DNA TGTGCCAGTAGTATGAGACAGGGTTACGGCTACACCTTC.

The chain is built from TRBV4-1 and TRBJ1-3; D perhaps matches TRBD1 (6 bases). The CDR3 contains 15 residues. V lost 2 bases, J lost 2 bases, and 10 bases lay in between. The germline gives CDR1 MGHRA, CDR2 YSYEKL. This chain's CDR3 is CASSQPGDPGNTIYF. DNA for the CDR3: TGCGCCAGCAGCCAACCAGGGGACCCTGGAAACACCATATATTTT.